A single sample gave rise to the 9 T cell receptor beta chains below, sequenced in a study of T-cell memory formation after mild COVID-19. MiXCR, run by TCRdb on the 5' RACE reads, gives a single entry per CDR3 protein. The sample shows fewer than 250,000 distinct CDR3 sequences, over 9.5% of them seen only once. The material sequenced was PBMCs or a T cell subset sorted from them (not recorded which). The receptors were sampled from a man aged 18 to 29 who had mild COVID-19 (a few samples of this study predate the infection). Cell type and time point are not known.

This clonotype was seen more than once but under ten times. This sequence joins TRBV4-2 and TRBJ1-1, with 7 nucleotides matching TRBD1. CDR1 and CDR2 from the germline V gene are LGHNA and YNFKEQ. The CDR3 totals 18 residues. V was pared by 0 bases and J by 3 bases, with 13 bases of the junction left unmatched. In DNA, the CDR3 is TGTGCCAGCAGCCAAGATCCCCCCGGGCAGGGGGAATACACTGAAGCTTTCTTT. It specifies CASSQDPPGQGEYTEAFF.

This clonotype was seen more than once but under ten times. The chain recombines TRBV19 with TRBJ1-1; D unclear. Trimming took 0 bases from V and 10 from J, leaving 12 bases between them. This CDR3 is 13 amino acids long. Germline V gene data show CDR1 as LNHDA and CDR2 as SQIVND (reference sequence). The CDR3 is CASSIDLGRGAFF. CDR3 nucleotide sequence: TGTGCCAGTAGTATAGATCTTGGCAGAGGAGCTTTCTTT.

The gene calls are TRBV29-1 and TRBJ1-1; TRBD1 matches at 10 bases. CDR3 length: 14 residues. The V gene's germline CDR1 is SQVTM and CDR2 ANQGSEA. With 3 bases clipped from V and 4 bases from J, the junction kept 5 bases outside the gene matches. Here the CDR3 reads CSVDRGQGITEAFF. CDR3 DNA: TGCAGCGTTGATCGGGGACAGGGGATCACTGAAGCTTTCTTT.

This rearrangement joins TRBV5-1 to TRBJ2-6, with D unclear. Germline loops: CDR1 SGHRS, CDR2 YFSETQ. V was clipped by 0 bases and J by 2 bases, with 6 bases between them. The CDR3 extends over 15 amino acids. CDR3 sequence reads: CASSLERTGANVLTF. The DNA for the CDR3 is TGCGCCAGCAGCTTGGAGCGTACTGGGGCCAACGTCCTGACTTTC.

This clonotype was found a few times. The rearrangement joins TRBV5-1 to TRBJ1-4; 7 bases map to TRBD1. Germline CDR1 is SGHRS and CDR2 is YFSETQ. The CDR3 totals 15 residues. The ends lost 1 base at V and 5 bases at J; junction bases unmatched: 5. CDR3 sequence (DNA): TGCGCCAGCAGCTTGTCTGGACAGGACAATGAAAAACTGTTTTTT. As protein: CASSLSGQDNEKLFF.

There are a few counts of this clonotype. CDR3 DNA: TGTGCCAGCAGCTTGCGACTAGCGGGAGAGACCCAGTACTTC. Protein product: CASSLRLAGETQYF. J is TRBJ2-5 and V is TRBV11-2; the match to TRBD2 covers 10 bases. CDR3 length: 14 residues. Unmatched junction bases numbered 2, after V lost 3 bases and J lost 4 bases. Per the germline V gene, CDR1 is SGHAT and CDR2 is FQNNGV.

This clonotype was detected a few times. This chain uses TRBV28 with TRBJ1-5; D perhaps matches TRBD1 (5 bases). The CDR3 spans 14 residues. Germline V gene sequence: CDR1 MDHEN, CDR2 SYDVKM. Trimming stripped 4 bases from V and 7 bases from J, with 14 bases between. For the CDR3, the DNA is TGTGCCAGCAGTTCAGTTAGGGGTAGACAGCCCCAGCATTTT. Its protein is CASSSVRGRQPQHF.

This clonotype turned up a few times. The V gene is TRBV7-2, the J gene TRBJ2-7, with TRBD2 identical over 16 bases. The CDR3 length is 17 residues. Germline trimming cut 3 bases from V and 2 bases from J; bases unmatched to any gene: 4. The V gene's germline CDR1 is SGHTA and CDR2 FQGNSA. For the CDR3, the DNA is TGTGCCAGCAGCTTCACCGGGACTAGCGGGGGGGCCTACGAGCAGTACTTC. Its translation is CASSFTGTSGGAYEQYF.

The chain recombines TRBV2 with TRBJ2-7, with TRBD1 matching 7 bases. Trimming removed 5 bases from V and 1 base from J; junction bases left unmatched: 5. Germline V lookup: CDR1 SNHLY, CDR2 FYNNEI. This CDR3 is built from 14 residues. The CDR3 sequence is CASSKTGSSYEQYV. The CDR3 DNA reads TGTGCCAGCAGTAAGACAGGGTCTTCCTACGAGCAGTACGTC.